The 12 T cell receptor beta chains below all came from one sample that was sequenced in a study of esophageal squamous cell carcinoma under preoperative chemotherapy. From the PCR reads, TCRdb called clonotypes with MiXCR, one entry per CDR3 protein. The repertoire holds about 18,000 distinct CDR3 sequences, approximately 44% seen once, with 25% to 35% in the top ten. Time point described: after preoperative PTX-NDP chemotherapy. The sample was taken from a patient given preoperative chemotherapy. The source of these receptors is a human donor with esophageal squamous cell carcinoma. The donor label of this sample is uncertain.

Within the sample, this clonotype is medium-sized. This chain uses TRBV7-2 with TRBJ2-1; TRBD2 agrees at 11 bases. The J call is uncertain, as TRBJ2-7 better fits the DNA end. Germline V CDR1 and CDR2: SGHTA, FQGNSA. The CDR3 totals 14 residues. CDR3 region: CASSLTSGNYEQYF. In DNA, the CDR3 is TGTGCCAGCAGCTTGACTAGCGGGAACTACGAGCAGTACTTC.

This chain connects TRBV7-2 to TRBJ2-1; 12 nucleotides agree with TRBD2. The CDR3 spans 15 residues. J lost 7 bases, V lost 5 bases, and 6 bases had no gene match. The germline CDR1 and CDR2 sequences are SGHTA and FQGNSA. As DNA, the CDR3 is TGTGCCAGCAGCGGGACTAGCGGGTTGCGGAATGAGCAGTTCTTC. Its translation is CASSGTSGLRNEQFF.

This clonotype qualifies as medium-sized. J is TRBJ2-5 and V is TRBV11-3; 11 positions agree with TRBD2. The CDR3 is 14 amino acids. Per germline, CDR1 SGHNT and CDR2 YENEEA. The V segment lost 3 bases and the J segment 4 bases; nucleotides outside the gene matches: 1. The CDR3: CASSFLAGGETQYF. The DNA of the CDR3 is TGTGCCAGCAGCTTCCTAGCGGGAGGAGAGACCCAGTACTTC.

The chain uses TRBV6-5 and TRBJ2-3; no definite D call. Trimming removed 2 bases at V and 5 bases at J, with 8 bases between. This CDR3 comprises 13 residues. CDR1 is MNHEY and CDR2 is SVGAGI in the germline V gene. The CDR3 reads CASSYQTRDTQYF. The CDR3 DNA sequence: TGTGCCAGCAGTTACCAAACGAGAGATACGCAGTATTTT.

CDR3 in amino acids: CASSPMGGQETQYF. In nucleotides, the CDR3 is TGTGCCAGCAGCCCGATGGGAGGGCAAGAGACCCAGTACTTC. J is TRBJ2-5 and V is TRBV7-9; 7 bases match TRBD2. This CDR3 has 14 amino acids. V shed 5 bases and J 2 bases; nucleotides not matched to a gene: 5. Germline CDR1 and CDR2: SEHNR and FQNEAQ (reference sequence).

The chain employs TRBV20-1 and TRBJ2-1; 9 nucleotides match TRBD2. J lost 5 bases, V lost 3 bases, and 11 bases had no gene match. There are 16 residues in the CDR3. Germline CDR1 and CDR2: DFQATT and SNEGSKA (reference sequence). The CDR3 DNA reads as TGCAGTGCTAGTTCACCACTAGCGGGTCCTGACAATGAGCAGTTCTTC. Translating it yields CSASSPLAGPDNEQFF.

This chain joins TRBV10-3 and TRBJ2-7; 8 nucleotides line up with TRBD1. V lost 0 bases, J lost 3 bases, and 1 base stayed unmatched. The CDR3 extends over 14 amino acids. Germline loops: CDR1 ENHRY, CDR2 SYGVKD. The CDR3: CAISESGQGYEQYF. CDR3 DNA: TGTGCCATCAGTGAGTCTGGACAGGGCTACGAGCAGTACTTC.

This clonotype was seen many times. The V gene is TRBV27, the J gene TRBJ2-7; 9 nucleotides line up with TRBD1. The CDR3 consists of 15 residues. Trimming at V came to 6 bases and at J to 1 base, leaving 7 bases not matched to a gene. Germline V lookup: CDR1 MNHEY, CDR2 SMNVEV (reference sequence). The chain's CDR3 is CASSRGQGGSYEQYF. The CDR3, as DNA: TGTGCCAGCAGCCGGGGACAGGGAGGATCCTACGAGCAGTACTTC.

About this clonotype: The CDR3 ends on some other residue instead of the conserved phenylalanine or tryptophan, so this is likely a read error. The limits of the CDR3 on the DNA are not certain, so only TCRdb's listed CDR3 is given. The gene calls are TRBV6-1 and TRBJ2-5; TRBD1 reflects the table's D call only, with no check against the DNA. The CDR3 sequence runs 11 residues, both termini included. Germline assignment: CDR1 MNHNS and CDR2 SASEGT. The CDR3 here is CASEGVETRYS.

V gene TRBV12-3 or TRBV12-4 combines with J gene TRBJ2-4, with D unresolved. The V and J ends lost 6 bases and 5 bases respectively, with 20 bases between them. This CDR3 region has 16 residues. CDR3 amino acids: CASSHREGRFQNIQYF. The DNA of the CDR3 is TGTGCCAGCAGCCATAGGGAAGGGCGTTTCCAAAACATTCAGTACTTC.

This clonotype was counted a few times. This chain connects TRBV6-5 to TRBJ2-5; D call uncertain. With 0 bases removed from V and 3 bases from J, the gap between germline ends came to 2 bases. The length of the CDR3 is 12 residues. The germline CDR1 and CDR2 sequences are MNHEY and SVGAGI. DNA for the CDR3: TGTGCCAGCAGTTACTCGAAAGAGACCCAGTACTTC. Its protein is CASSYSKETQYF.

The chain couples TRBV7-9 to TRBJ2-3, with TRBD1 as a possible D gene (5 bases). CDR3 length: 17 residues. The V end lost 5 bases, the J end lost 12 bases, and 30 bases lay between the germline ends. Germline values: CDR1 SEHNR, CDR2 FQNEAQ (reference sequence). In DNA, the CDR3 is TGTGCCAGCAGCCCCAGGGCTGAGCTTTTGAGCACAAACATTCAGTATTTT. Translated: CASSPRAELLSTNIQYF.